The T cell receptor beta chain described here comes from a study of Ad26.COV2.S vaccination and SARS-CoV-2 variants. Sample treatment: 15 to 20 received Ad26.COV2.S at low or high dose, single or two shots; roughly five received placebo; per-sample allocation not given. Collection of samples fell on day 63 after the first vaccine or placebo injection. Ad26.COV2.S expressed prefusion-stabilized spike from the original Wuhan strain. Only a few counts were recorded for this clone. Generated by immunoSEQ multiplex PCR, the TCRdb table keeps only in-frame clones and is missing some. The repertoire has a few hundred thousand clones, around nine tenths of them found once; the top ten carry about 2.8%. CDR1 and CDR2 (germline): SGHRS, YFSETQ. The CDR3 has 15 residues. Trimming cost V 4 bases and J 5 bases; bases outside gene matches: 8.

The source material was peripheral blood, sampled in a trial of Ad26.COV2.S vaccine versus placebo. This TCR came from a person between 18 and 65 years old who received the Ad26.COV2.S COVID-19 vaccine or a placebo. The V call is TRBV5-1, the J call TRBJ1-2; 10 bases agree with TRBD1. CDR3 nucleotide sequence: TGCGCCAGCAGCGTAAGCCGGGACAGGGGTTATGGCTACACCTTC. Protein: CASSVSRDRGYGYTF.